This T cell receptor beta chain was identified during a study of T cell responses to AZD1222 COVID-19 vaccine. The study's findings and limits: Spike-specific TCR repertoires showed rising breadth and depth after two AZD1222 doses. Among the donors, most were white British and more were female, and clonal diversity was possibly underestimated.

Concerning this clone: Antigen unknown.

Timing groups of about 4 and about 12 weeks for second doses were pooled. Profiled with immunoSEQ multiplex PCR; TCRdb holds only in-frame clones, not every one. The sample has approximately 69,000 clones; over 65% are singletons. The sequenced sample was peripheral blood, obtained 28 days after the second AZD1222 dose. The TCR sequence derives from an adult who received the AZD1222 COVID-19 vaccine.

The CDR3, as DNA: TGCGCCAGCAGCCCCGGACAGGCCTACGAGCAGTACTTC. It codes for CASSPGQAYEQYF. J is TRBJ2-7 and V is TRBV10-1, with 7 nucleotides matching TRBD1. Looked up from germline, CDR1 is WNHNN and CDR2 is SYGVQD (reference sequence). V shed 6 bases and J 2 bases; nucleotides not matched to a gene: 4. CDR3 size: 13 residues.